This TCR beta chain was identified in a study of T cells in Graves' hyperthyroidism and ophthalmopathy. General study points: Ophthalmopathy and stable hyperthyroidism were separated by a 13 V-J model. Median prediction lead before ophthalmopathy onset was roughly 6 months with the model.

Trimming removed 6 bases at V and 2 bases at J, with 11 bases between. Germline V CDR1 and CDR2: LNHDA, SQIVND (reference sequence). The CDR3 is 15 amino acids. TCR beta CDR3 regions were amplified from RNA transcripts. Initially, a first-round RT-PCR of the TCR CDR3 employed the HTBI primer set. TCRdb used MiXCR to reprocess the multiplex PCR reads, holding one entry per CDR3 protein. Of about 720,000 distinct CDR3 sequences in the sample, roughly 20% were seen once. Uncontrolled infection, other autoimmune disease, pregnancy or lactation disqualified patients from enrolment. A remark on this clonotype: Its antigen is not known.

V is TRBV19 and J is TRBJ2-6; D may be TRBD1 (5 bases). This TCR came from a woman aged 45-60 years with Graves' hyperthyroidism that later progressed to Graves' ophthalmopathy. Sequencing was performed on blood. In DNA, the CDR3 is TGTGCCAGTAGGACGGACAAGGCTGGGGCCAACGTCCTGACTTTC. Translation: CASRTDKAGANVLTF.